A single sample gave rise to the 12 T cell receptor beta chains below, sequenced in a study of blood T cell repertoires in COVID-19. This table comes from immunoSEQ multiplex PCR, and its TCRdb copy is limited to in-frame clones, with some not included. The sample shows roughly 64,000 clones, 90% of them seen only once. Sequenced: peripheral blood. The receptors were sampled from a woman of 80 years or more with active COVID-19.

The rearrangement uses TRBV7-2 and TRBJ2-1; possible D gene TRBD2, 6 bases. The CDR3 loop spans 13 amino acids. The V and J ends lost 5 bases and 5 bases respectively, with 10 bases between them. The germline CDR1 and CDR2 sequences are SGHTA and FQGNSA. The CDR3 DNA reads TGTGCCAGCAGCACCGGGACTCACAATGAGCAGTTCTTC. Its translation is CASSTGTHNEQFF.

The V gene is TRBV6-5, the J gene TRBJ1-2; unclear D gene. Trimming cost V 0 bases and J 8 bases, with 16 bases left between them. The germline V gene encodes CDR1 MNHEY and CDR2 SVGAGI. The CDR3 is 15 amino acids. CDR3: CASSYSTLGAGGYTF. The CDR3 DNA sequence: TGTGCCAGCAGTTACTCGACTCTGGGAGCCGGGGGCTACACCTTC.

The rearrangement joins TRBV5-4 to TRBJ2-2; possibly TRBD2 for D (6 bases). Germline values: CDR1 SGHNT, CDR2 YYREEE (reference sequence). The V gene lost 4 bases and the J gene lost 2 bases, with 12 bases spanning the gap. The CDR3 loop spans 15 amino acids. DNA of the CDR3: TGTGCCAGCAGCGGCGGGGTGACCAACACCGGGGAGCTGTTTTTT. Translation: CASSGGVTNTGELFF.

The CDR3 DNA is TGTGCCAGCAGTGGGGAGTACCAAGAGACCCAGTACTTC. This sequence encodes CASSGEYQETQYF. The chain uses TRBV2 and TRBJ2-5, with D tentatively TRBD2 (5 bases). Germline V lookup: CDR1 SNHLY, CDR2 FYNNEI. The V and J ends lost 4 bases and 0 bases respectively, with 6 bases between them. There are 13 residues in the CDR3.

The genes are TRBV6-1 and TRBJ2-3, with D possibly TRBD1 on 5 matching bases. The V and J ends lost 2 bases and 1 base respectively, with 13 bases between them. The CDR3 runs 16 residues. CDR1 is MNHNS and CDR2 is SASEGT in the germline V gene. DNA of the CDR3: TGTGCCAGCAGTGAACTGGGGCCCCAGGGCACAGATACGCAGTATTTT. Its protein is CASSELGPQGTDTQYF.

The chain uses TRBV7-9 and TRBJ1-5, with no clear D. Germline CDR1 SEHNR, CDR2 FQNEAQ (reference sequence). The CDR3 has 13 residues. Trimming removed 5 bases from V and 0 bases from J, with 5 bases in between. For the CDR3, the DNA is TGTGCCAGCAGCCTTAATAGCAATCAGCCCCAGCATTTT. Its protein product is CASSLNSNQPQHF.

This sequence joins TRBV28 and TRBJ2-1; TRBD2 might be the D (5 bases). The CDR3 is 10 residues long. Per the germline V gene, CDR1 is MDHEN and CDR2 is SYDVKM. Trimming stripped 7 bases from V and 8 bases from J, with 6 bases between. The CDR3 loop is CASKEDEQFF. The CDR3 coding sequence is TGTGCCAGCAAGGAGGATGAGCAGTTCTTC.

In its sample, this clone was seen a few times. V is TRBV6-6 and J is TRBJ1-5, with D uncertain. V lost 5 bases and J 6 bases, leaving 8 bases between the germline ends. Germline V gives CDR1 MNHNY, CDR2 SVGAGI (reference sequence). The CDR3 sequence is 12 residues long. The CDR3 DNA sequence: TGTGCCAGCAGTCCAGTTCTTCAGCCCCAGCATTTT. Translating it yields CASSPVLQPQHF.

The rearrangement joins TRBV3-1 (or the pseudogene TRBV3-2) to TRBJ1-3, with D hard to call. This CDR3 is 15 amino acids long. Per the germline V gene, CDR1 is LGHDT and CDR2 is YNNKEL (reference sequence). The ends were cut back, 2 bases at V and 1 base at J, with 9 bases in the middle. The CDR3 loop reads CASSQPYISGNTIYF. The CDR3 nucleotides read TGTGCCAGCAGCCAACCTTATATTTCTGGAAACACCATATATTTT.

This sequence joins TRBV28 and TRBJ2-3, with D perhaps TRBD2 (5 bases). V lost 3 bases and J 0 bases, leaving 7 bases between the germline ends. This CDR3 has 14 amino acids. CDR1 is MDHEN and CDR2 is SYDVKM in the germline V gene. The CDR3 is CASSFRGSTDTQYF. The CDR3 region has the DNA TGTGCCAGCAGTTTCCGAGGGAGCACAGATACGCAGTATTTT.

This chain connects TRBV25-1 to TRBJ2-5, with TRBD1 matching over 7 bases. CDR3 length: 17 amino acids. Germline V gene lookup returns CDR1 MGHDK and CDR2 SYGVNS. V dropped 6 bases and J dropped 5; count of bases not matched to a gene: 18. The DNA for the CDR3 is TGTGCCAGCAGCCATCGACGGGATACAGGGGTGGTCGAGACCCAGTACTTC. Translating gives CASSHRRDTGVVETQYF.

The chain carries TRBV7-9 and TRBJ2-1, with D possibly being TRBD2 (6 bases). CDR3 length equals 14 residues. V lost 1 base and J 7 bases, leaving 11 bases between the germline ends. In germline, CDR1 is SEHNR, CDR2 FQNEAQ (reference sequence). CDR3 in DNA: TGTGCCAGCAGCTTAGAAGGAGGGATAAATGAGCAGTTCTTC. It codes for CASSLEGGINEQFF.